The T cell receptor (beta chain) described here comes from a study of shared clonotypes between healthy human individuals. Data came from immunoSEQ multiplex PCR; TCRdb stores just in-frame clones and leaves some out. The top ten clones hold over 1% of a sample with some 1,400,000 clones, roughly 97% of them seen once. V shed 0 bases and J shed 2 bases, with 15 bases lying between them. The CDR3 is 16 residues long. The germline gives CDR1 SGHRS, CDR2 YFSETQ. This chain joins TRBV5-1 and TRBJ2-7, with D uncertain. This TCR was recovered from a man younger than 40 in good health. Sequencing was done on a sample of naive CD4+ T cells sorted from blood. Subset defined: CD45RA+ positively selected. DNA for the CDR3: TGCGCCAGCAGCTTGGAGCCCTCCGCAGCTACCTACGAGCAGTACTTC. It translates to CASSLEPSAATYEQYF.